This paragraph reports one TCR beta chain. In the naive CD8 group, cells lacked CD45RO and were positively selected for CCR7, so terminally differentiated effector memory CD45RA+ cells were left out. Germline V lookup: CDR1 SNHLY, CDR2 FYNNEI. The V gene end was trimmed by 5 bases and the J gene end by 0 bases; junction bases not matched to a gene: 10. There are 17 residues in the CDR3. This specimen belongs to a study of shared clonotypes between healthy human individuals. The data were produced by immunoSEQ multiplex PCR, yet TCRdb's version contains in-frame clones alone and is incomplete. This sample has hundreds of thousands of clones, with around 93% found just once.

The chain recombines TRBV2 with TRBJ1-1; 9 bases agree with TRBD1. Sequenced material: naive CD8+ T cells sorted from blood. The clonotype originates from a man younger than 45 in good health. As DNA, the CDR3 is TGTGCCAGCAGTTTTCCGGCGACAGGGGGTGTGAACACTGAAGCTTTCTTT. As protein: CASSFPATGGVNTEAFF.